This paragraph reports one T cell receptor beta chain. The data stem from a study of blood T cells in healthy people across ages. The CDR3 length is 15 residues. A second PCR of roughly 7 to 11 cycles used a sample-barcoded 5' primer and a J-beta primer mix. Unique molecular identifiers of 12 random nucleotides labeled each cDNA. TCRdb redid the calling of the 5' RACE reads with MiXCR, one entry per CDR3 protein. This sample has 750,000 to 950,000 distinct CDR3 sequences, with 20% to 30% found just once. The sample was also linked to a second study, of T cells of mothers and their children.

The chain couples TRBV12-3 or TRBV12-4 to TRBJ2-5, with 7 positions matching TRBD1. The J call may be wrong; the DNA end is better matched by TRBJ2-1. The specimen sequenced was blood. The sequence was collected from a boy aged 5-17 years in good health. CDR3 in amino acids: CASTTDRALYNEQFF. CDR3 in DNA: TGTGCCAGCACTACCGACAGGGCACTTTACAATGAGCAGTTCTTC.